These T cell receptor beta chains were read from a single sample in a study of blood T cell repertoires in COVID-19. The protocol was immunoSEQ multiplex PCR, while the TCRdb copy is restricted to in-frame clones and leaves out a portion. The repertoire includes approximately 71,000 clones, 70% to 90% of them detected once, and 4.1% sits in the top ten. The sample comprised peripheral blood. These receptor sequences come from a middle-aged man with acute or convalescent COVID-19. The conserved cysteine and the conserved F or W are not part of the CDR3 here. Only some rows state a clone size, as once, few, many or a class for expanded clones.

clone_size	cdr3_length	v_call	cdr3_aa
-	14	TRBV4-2	ASSQEWRERTDTQY
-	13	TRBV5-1	ATHTTLSGANVLT
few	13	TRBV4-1	ASSRTSGPYNEQF
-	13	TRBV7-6	ASSLGGGLGEKLF
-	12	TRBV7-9	ASSTGQGIAEAF
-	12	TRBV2	ASSGQGEGTEAF
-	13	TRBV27	ASSLTRTGSYGYT
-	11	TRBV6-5	ASSLRDGGKLF
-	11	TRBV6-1	ASSETDRNTIY
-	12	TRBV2	ASGDGQPGSPLH
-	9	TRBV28	ASMAAGGYT
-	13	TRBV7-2	ASSLVSASSYEQY
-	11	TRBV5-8	ASSFGRVDGYT
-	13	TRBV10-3	ATFGGDTGANVLT
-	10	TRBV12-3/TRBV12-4	ASSLVGETQY
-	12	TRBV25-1	ASSSGSPHREQF
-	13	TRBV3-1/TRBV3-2	ASSQDTKGAGGYT
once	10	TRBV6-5	ASSLNTGELF
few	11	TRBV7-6	ASSFLLAGFLD
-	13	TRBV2	ASSRLGGVSYEQY
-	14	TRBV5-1	ASSLGLAGDGDTQY
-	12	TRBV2	ASGLAGLRETQY
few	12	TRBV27	ASSFTGGGTEAF
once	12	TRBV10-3	ATHSGRSTDTQY
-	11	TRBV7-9	ASSFTGEYGYT
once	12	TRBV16	ASSQSRPPGEQY
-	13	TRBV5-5	ASSFAGGTTDTQY
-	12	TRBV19	ASRTSGGSLEQY